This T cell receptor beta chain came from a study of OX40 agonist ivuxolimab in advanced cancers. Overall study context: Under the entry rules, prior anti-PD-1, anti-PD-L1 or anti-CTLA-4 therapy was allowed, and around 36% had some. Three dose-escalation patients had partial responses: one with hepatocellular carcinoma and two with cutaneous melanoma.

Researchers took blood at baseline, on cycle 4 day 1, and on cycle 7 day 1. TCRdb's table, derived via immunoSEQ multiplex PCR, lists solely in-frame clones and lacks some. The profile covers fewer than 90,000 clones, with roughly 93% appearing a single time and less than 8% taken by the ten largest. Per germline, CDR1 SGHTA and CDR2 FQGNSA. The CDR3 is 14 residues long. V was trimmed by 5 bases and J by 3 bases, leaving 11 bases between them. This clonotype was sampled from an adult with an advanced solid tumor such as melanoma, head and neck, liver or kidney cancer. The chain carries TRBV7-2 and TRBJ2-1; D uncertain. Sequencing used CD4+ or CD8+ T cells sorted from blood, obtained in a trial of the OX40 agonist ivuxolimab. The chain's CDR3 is CASSLHDIYNEQFF. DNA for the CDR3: TGTGCCAGCAGCCTTCACGACATCTACAATGAGCAGTTCTTC.